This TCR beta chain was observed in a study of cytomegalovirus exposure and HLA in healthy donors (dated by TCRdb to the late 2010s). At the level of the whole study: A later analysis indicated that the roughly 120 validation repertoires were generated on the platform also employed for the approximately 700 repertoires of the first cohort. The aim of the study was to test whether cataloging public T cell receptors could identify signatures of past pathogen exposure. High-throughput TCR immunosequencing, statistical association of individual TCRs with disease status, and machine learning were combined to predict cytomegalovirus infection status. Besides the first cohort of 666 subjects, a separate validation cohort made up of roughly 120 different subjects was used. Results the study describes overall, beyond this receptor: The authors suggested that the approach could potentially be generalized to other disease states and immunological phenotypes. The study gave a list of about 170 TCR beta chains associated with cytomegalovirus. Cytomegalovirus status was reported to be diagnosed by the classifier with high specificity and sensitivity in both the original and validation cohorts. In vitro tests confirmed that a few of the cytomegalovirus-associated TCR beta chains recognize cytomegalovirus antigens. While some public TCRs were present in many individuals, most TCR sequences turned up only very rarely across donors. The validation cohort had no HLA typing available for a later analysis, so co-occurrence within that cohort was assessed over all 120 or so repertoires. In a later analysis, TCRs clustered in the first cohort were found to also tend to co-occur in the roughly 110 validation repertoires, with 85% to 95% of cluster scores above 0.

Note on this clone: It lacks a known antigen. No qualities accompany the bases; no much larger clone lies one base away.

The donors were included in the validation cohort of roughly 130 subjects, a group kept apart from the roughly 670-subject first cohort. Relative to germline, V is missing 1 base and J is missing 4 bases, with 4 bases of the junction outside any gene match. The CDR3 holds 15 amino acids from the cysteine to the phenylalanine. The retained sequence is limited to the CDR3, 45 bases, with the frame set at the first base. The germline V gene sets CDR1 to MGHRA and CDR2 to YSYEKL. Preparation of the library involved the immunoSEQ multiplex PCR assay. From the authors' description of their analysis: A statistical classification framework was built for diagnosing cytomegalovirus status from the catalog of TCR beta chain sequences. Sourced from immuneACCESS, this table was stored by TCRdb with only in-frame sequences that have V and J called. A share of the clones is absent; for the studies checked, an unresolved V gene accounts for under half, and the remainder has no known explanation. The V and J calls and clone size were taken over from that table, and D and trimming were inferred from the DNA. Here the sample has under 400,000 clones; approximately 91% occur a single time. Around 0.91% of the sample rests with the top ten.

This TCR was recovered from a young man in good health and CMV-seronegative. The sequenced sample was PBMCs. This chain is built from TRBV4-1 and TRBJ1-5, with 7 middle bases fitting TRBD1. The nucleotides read TGCGCCAGCAGCCAAGTCACAGGGGTTAATCAGCCCCAGCATTTT. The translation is CASSQVTGVNQPQHF.